This is a list of T cell receptor beta chains from one sample in a study of beta chain features in type 1 diabetes. Sequencing was performed with immunoSEQ multiplex PCR; in TCRdb, only in-frame clones are kept and a portion is missing. In the table there are around 360,000 clones, 10% to 15% of which are singletons. Sequenced input: naive CD4+ T cells from blood. Receptors were obtained from a woman aged 18 to 35 with type 1 diabetes. CDR3s include the opening cysteine and the closing phenylalanine or tryptophan. D genes are given only for firm matches. Size tells how often a clone was seen (once, few, many) or the class of an expanded clone, and some rows leave it out.

J: TRBJ1-2; D: .; size: few; V: TRBV4-3; DNA: TGCGCCAGCAGCTCACAGGGTTTTGGGTACTATGGCTACACCTTC; CDR3: CASSSQGFGYYGYTF
J: TRBJ1-2; D: .; size: .; V: TRBV29-1; DNA: TGCAGCGTTGGAACGGACACATCCTATGGCTACACCTTC; CDR3: CSVGTDTSYGYTF
J: TRBJ2-1; D: TRBD1; size: .; V: TRBV18; DNA: TGTGCCAGCTCACCACCTGCTCAGGGGGATGAGCAGTTCTTC; CDR3: CASSPPAQGDEQFF
J: TRBJ2-1; D: TRBD2; size: .; V: TRBV11-3; DNA: TGTGCCTCTAGCGGGTGGTACAATGAGCAGTTCTTC; CDR3: CASSGWYNEQFF
J: TRBJ2-1; D: .; size: .; V: TRBV28; DNA: TGTGCCAGCAGTTTGTTAGTCAATGAGCAGTTCTTC; CDR3: CASSLLVNEQFF
J: TRBJ2-7; D: TRBD2; size: few; V: TRBV4-3; DNA: TGCGCCAGCAGCCCGGCCCGGCGGGGGTTTCGGGAGCAGTACTTC; CDR3: CASSPARRGFREQYF
J: TRBJ1-1; D: .; size: .; V: TRBV7-2; DNA: TGTGCCAGCAGGGTAGGGGCCCACACTGAAGCTTTCTTT; CDR3: CASRVGAHTEAFF
J: TRBJ1-1; D: .; size: .; V: TRBV7-9; DNA: TGTGCCATTTCCAGTAACACTGAAGCTTTCTTT; CDR3: CAISSNTEAFF
J: TRBJ2-7; D: TRBD1; size: few; V: TRBV28; DNA: TGTGCCCACTCTGGACAGGGCTACGAGCAGTACTTC; CDR3: CAHSGQGYEQYF
J: TRBJ2-7; D: .; size: .; V: TRBV5-6; DNA: TGTGCCAGCAGCCTGGGAGGGGGCACGTACGAGCAGTACTTC; CDR3: CASSLGGGTYEQYF
J: TRBJ2-7; D: .; size: few; V: TRBV19; DNA: TGTGCCACCAGAAGCTCGGGGTACGAGCAGTACTTC; CDR3: CATRSSGYEQYF
J: TRBJ2-7; D: .; size: .; V: TRBV6-5; DNA: TGTGCCAGCAGACCTGGCAAATACGAGCAGTACTTC; CDR3: CASRPGKYEQYF
J: TRBJ2-2; D: TRBD2; size: .; V: TRBV7-3; DNA: TGTGCCAGCAGCCTTAGCGGGAGAAGTACCGGGGAGCTGTTTTTT; CDR3: CASSLSGRSTGELFF
J: TRBJ2-4; D: TRBD2; size: few; V: TRBV5-8; DNA: TGTGCCAGCAGCTTCCAAGGGACTAGCGGGAGTGGAACCAAAAACATTCAGTACTTC; CDR3: CASSFQGTSGSGTKNIQYF
J: TRBJ1-2; D: TRBD1; size: few; V: TRBV5-4; DNA: TGTGCCAGCAGGTCCATCCGGGACAGGGGTAACTATGGCTACACCTTC; CDR3: CASRSIRDRGNYGYTF
J: TRBJ1-1; D: .; size: .; V: TRBV7-6; DNA: TGTGCCAGCAGCTTAGACCTAGACAGGCTGAACACTGAAGCTTTCTTT; CDR3: CASSLDLDRLNTEAFF
J: TRBJ2-7; D: TRBD2; size: few; V: TRBV29-1; DNA: TGCAGCGTTAATCCTAGCGGGGGTCACTACGAGCAGTACTTC; CDR3: CSVNPSGGHYEQYF
J: TRBJ2-7; D: .; size: .; V: TRBV5-4; DNA: TGTGCCAGCAGCTTCAACTCCTACGAGCAGTACTTC; CDR3: CASSFNSYEQYF
J: TRBJ2-2; D: .; size: few; V: TRBV7-2; DNA: TGTGCCAGCAGCTTAGTAGCCCAGTCTACCGGGGAGCTGTTTTTT; CDR3: CASSLVAQSTGELFF
J: TRBJ1-5; D: .; size: few; V: TRBV7-2; DNA: TGTGCCAGCAGCCCTCCTTCTGGCCAGCCCCAGCATTTT; CDR3: CASSPPSGQPQHF
J: TRBJ1-2; D: .; size: .; V: TRBV7-2; DNA: TGTGCCAGCACCGACAGACACCACCGGTATGGCTACACCTTC; CDR3: CASTDRHHRYGYTF
J: TRBJ2-3; D: .; size: few; V: TRBV28; DNA: TGTGCCAGCAGTTCCCCAGGGGCGAGTGATACGCAGTATTTT; CDR3: CASSSPGASDTQYF
J: TRBJ1-2; D: TRBD1; size: .; V: TRBV6-5; DNA: TGTGCCAGCAGTTACTCGGACAGGGCCGGGGGCTACACCTTC; CDR3: CASSYSDRAGGYTF
J: TRBJ2-7; D: TRBD1; size: few; V: TRBV4-2; DNA: TGTGCCAGCAGCCAGAGCGGACAGGGGGGGGGCAAGGGGTACGAGCAGTACTTC; CDR3: CASSQSGQGGGKGYEQYF
J: TRBJ2-1; D: .; size: .; V: TRBV18; DNA: TGTGCCAGCTCACTCCGGGACACCTCCTACAATGAGCAGTTCTTC; CDR3: CASSLRDTSYNEQFF
J: TRBJ1-2; D: TRBD1; size: few; V: TRBV25-1; DNA: TGTGCCAGCAGTGCAGACAGGGGGGATGGCTACACCTTC; CDR3: CASSADRGDGYTF
J: TRBJ2-7; D: .; size: .; V: TRBV5-1; DNA: TGCGCCAGCAGCTTGGTTGGTGGGAGTTCCTTTTACGAGCAGTACTTC; CDR3: CASSLVGGSSFYEQYF
J: TRBJ1-4; D: .; size: .; V: TRBV5-1; DNA: TGCGCCAGCAGCTCCGGGACTAATGAAAAACTGTTTTTT; CDR3: CASSSGTNEKLFF
J: TRBJ1-1; D: .; size: .; V: TRBV9; DNA: TGTGCCAGCAGCGGCTCGGGGAACACTGAAGCTTTCTTT; CDR3: CASSGSGNTEAFF
J: TRBJ2-7; D: TRBD2; size: .; V: TRBV9; DNA: TGTGCCAGCAGCGTAGGGAGCGGGGGACCCTACGAGCAGTACTTC; CDR3: CASSVGSGGPYEQYF
J: TRBJ1-4; D: TRBD1; size: .; V: TRBV4-3; DNA: TGCGCCAGCAGCCCGACAGGGGGGAATGAAAAACTGTTTTTT; CDR3: CASSPTGGNEKLFF
J: TRBJ2-5; D: .; size: .; V: TRBV28; DNA: TGTGCCAGCAGTAAGGACAGCTCAGGGACCCAGTACTTC; CDR3: CASSKDSSGTQYF
J: TRBJ2-7; D: .; size: .; V: TRBV4-2; DNA: TGTGCCAGCAGCCAAGGCGGTGGAGGGGCCTACGAGCAGTACTTC; CDR3: CASSQGGGGAYEQYF
J: TRBJ1-5; D: .; size: .; V: TRBV28; DNA: TGTGCCAGCAGTCCGGGGACATCCAATCAGCCCCAGCATTTT; CDR3: CASSPGTSNQPQHF
J: TRBJ2-1; D: .; size: few; V: TRBV7-2; DNA: TGTGCCAGCAGCTTCCCCCGCCATAGCGCGCAGTTCTTC; CDR3: CASSFPRHSAQFF
J: TRBJ2-1; D: .; size: .; V: TRBV9; DNA: TGTGCCAGCAGCCCAGGAGGGGGGGGGCTTAGTGAGCAGTTCTTC; CDR3: CASSPGGGGLSEQFF
J: TRBJ2-1; D: .; size: .; V: TRBV5-1; DNA: TGCGCCAGCAGCTTGGGGCTCCTGGGCCATGAGCAGTTCTTC; CDR3: CASSLGLLGHEQFF
J: TRBJ1-1; D: TRBD1; size: .; V: TRBV5-1; DNA: TGCGCCAGCAGCTATGGACAGGGCAACACTGAAGCTTTCTTT; CDR3: CASSYGQGNTEAFF
J: TRBJ2-7; D: TRBD1; size: .; V: TRBV28; DNA: TGTGCCAGCAGTTCCCTGGGACAGGCCCCTACCACGAGCTACGAGCAGTACTTC; CDR3: CASSSLGQAPTTSYEQYF
J: TRBJ2-1; D: TRBD2; size: .; V: TRBV4-3; DNA: TGCGCCAGCAGCCAAGTCGGAGCGGGGGGGTCCTGGAATGAGCAGTTCTTC; CDR3: CASSQVGAGGSWNEQFF
J: TRBJ1-2; D: .; size: few; V: TRBV5-1; DNA: TGCGCCAGCAGGGGAGAGGGCAGGAAGAACTATGGCTACACCTTC; CDR3: CASRGEGRKNYGYTF
J: TRBJ1-1; D: TRBD1; size: .; V: TRBV10-3; DNA: TGTGCCATCAGTGCAGGGACAGGGGACACTGAAGCTTTCTTT; CDR3: CAISAGTGDTEAFF
J: TRBJ2-5; D: .; size: .; V: TRBV7-2; DNA: TGTGCCAGCAGCTTCTACAGCCCTCAAGAGACCCAGTACTTC; CDR3: CASSFYSPQETQYF
J: TRBJ2-1; D: TRBD2; size: few; V: TRBV18; DNA: TGTGCCAGCTCACCTTCCGGGACTAGCGGGAGGAGTGAGCAGTTCTTC; CDR3: CASSPSGTSGRSEQFF
J: TRBJ1-3; D: TRBD1; size: .; V: TRBV15; DNA: TGTGCCACCAGCAGAGATATAGGGGGCAGGAACACCATATATTTT; CDR3: CATSRDIGGRNTIYF
J: TRBJ1-2; D: .; size: few; V: TRBV19; DNA: TGTGCCAGTAGTTACCGGAGCTCAAACTATGGCTACACCTTC; CDR3: CASSYRSSNYGYTF
J: TRBJ2-3; D: .; size: .; V: TRBV7-9; DNA: TGTGCCAGCAGCTTAGAGGGCGGGGAGAGGACAGATACGCAGTATTTT; CDR3: CASSLEGGERTDTQYF
J: TRBJ2-5; D: .; size: .; V: TRBV7-7; DNA: TGTGCTAGCAGCGCGCAAGAGACCCAGTACTTC; CDR3: CASSAQETQYF
J: TRBJ2-4; D: .; size: few; V: TRBV29-1; DNA: TGCAGCGTTGAAGTCAGAGGAGCCAAAAACATTCAGTACTTC; CDR3: CSVEVRGAKNIQYF
J: TRBJ2-1; D: TRBD1; size: .; V: TRBV4-1; DNA: TGCGCCAGCAGCAGACCGCCGGGACAGGGGGTTAATGAGCAGTTCTTC; CDR3: CASSRPPGQGVNEQFF
J: TRBJ2-3; D: .; size: few; V: TRBV7-2; DNA: TGTGCCAGCACGCCGAGGAGGACGTTCACAGATACGCAGTATTTT; CDR3: CASTPRRTFTDTQYF
J: TRBJ2-1; D: .; size: .; V: TRBV5-4; DNA: TGTGCCAGCAGCTTGGTCGCGGATCGGGGCAATGAGCAGTTCTTC; CDR3: CASSLVADRGNEQFF
J: TRBJ2-7; D: TRBD2; size: few; V: TRBV6-6; DNA: TGTGCCAGCAGTTACCCCGGACTAGCGGGATCCTACGAGCAGTACTTC; CDR3: CASSYPGLAGSYEQYF
J: TRBJ1-6; D: TRBD1; size: few; V: TRBV7-9; DNA: TGTGCCAGCAGCTTACGCCAGGGGGCAGGGGCGGATTCACCCCTCCACTTT; CDR3: CASSLRQGAGADSPLHF
J: TRBJ2-3; D: .; size: few; V: TRBV30; DNA: TGTGCCTGGAGGAGACAGGCGCTGGCGAATACGCAGTATTTT; CDR3: CAWRRQALANTQYF